These 2 T cell receptor beta chains originate from one sample sequenced in a study of T cell repertoires in cytomegalovirus infection. A single record per CDR3 protein comes from TCRdb applying MiXCR to the reads. Of fewer than 300,000 distinct CDR3 sequences in the sample, 20% to 30% are singletons; the top ten hold approximately 13%. Source material: PBMCs. These receptors all stem from a human donor in good health (CMV status not recorded). Some clones in this sample may be carry-over from other donors' samples.

In its sample, this clonotype was seen a few times. The gene calls are TRBV2 and TRBJ2-2; the D gene could be TRBD1 or TRBD2 (5 bases each). The CDR3 totals 14 residues. Trimming stripped 6 bases from V and 5 bases from J, with 13 bases between. Germline CDR1 and CDR2: SNHLY and FYNNEI. DNA for the CDR3: TGTGCCAGCAGGGGGGACCTGAGGACCGGGGAGCTGTTTTTT. Translation: CASRGDLRTGELFF.

A word on this clonotype: The junction departs from germline at one end; a sequencing error may be responsible. This chain connects TRBV5-3 to TRBJ2-7, with a tentative D call TRBD2 (6 bases). TRBV5-3 is sorted into the ORF group, with uncertain function. The CDR3 is 14 residues long. The CDR3 loop is CASSFGGRAYEQYF. As DNA, the CDR3 is TGTGCCAGCAGCTTTGGGGGGAGAGCCTACGAGCAGTACTTC.